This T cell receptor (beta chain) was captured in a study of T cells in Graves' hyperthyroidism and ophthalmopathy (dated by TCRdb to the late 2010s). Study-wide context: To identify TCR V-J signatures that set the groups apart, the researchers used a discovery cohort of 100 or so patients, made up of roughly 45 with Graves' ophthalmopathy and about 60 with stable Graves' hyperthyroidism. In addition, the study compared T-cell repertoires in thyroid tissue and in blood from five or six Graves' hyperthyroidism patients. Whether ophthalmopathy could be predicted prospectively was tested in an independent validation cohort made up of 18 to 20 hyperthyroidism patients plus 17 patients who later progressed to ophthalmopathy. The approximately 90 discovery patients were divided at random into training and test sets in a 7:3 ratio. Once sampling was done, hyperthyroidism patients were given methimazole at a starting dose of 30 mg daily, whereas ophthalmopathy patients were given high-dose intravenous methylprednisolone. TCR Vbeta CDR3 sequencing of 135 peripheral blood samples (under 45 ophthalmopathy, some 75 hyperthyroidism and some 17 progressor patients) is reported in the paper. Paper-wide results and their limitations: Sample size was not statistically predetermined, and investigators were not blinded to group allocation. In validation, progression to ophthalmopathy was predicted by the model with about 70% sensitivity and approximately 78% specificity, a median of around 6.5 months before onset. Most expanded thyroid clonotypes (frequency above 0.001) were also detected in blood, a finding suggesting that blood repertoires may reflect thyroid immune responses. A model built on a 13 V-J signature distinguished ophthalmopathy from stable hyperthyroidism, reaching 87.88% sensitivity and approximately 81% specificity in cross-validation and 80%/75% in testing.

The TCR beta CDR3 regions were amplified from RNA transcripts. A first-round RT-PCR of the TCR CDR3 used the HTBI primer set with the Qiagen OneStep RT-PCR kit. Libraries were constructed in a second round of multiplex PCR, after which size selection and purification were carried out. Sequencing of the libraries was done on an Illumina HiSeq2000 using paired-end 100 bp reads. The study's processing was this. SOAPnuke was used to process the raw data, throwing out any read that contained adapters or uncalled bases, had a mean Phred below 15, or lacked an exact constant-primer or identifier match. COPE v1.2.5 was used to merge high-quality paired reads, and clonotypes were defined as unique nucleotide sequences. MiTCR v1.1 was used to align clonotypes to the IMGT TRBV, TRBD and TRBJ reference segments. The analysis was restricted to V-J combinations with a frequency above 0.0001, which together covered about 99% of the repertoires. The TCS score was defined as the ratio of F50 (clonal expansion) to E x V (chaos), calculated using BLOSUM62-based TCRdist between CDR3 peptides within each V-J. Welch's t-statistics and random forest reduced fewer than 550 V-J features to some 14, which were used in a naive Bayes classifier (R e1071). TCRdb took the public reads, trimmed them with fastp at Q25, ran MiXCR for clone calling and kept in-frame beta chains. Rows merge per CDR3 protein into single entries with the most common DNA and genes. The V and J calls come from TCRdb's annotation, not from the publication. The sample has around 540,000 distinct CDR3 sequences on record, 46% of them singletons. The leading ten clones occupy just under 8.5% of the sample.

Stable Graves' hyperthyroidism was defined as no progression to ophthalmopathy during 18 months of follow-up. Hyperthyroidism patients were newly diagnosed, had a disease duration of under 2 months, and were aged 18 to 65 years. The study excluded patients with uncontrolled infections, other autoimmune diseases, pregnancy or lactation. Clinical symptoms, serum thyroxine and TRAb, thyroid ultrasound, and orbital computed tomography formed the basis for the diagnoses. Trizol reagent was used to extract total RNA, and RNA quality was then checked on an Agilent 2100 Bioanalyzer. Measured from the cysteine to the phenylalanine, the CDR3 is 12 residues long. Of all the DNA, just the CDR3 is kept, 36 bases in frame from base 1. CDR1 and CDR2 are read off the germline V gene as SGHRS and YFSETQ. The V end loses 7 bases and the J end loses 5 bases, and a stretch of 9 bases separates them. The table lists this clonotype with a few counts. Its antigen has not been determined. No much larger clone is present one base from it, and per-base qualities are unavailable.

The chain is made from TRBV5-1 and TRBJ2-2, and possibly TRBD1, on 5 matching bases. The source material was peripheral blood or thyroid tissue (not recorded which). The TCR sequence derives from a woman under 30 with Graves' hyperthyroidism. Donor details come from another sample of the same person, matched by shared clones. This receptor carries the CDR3 CASGATTGELFF. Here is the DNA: TGCGCCAGCGGGGCGACAACCGGGGAGCTGTTTTTT.